The 31 T cell receptor beta chains below all came from one sample that was sequenced in a study of neoadjuvant anti-PD-1 for oral cavity cancer. Profiled with immunoSEQ multiplex PCR; TCRdb holds only in-frame clones, not every one. Here the sample spans 13,000 to 15,000 clones, 65% being singletons. The specimen comprised PBMCs, sampled before nivolumab (anti-PD-1) treatment. The receptor set was obtained from a person aged 40 to 85 with oral cavity squamous cell carcinoma.

Only a few counts were recorded for this clone. The chain uses TRBV6-5 and TRBJ1-2, with 8 bases lining up with TRBD1. V lost 7 bases, J lost 6 bases, and 10 bases stayed unmatched. There are 14 residues in the CDR3. Per germline, CDR1 MNHEY and CDR2 SVGAGI. The CDR3 sequence is CASTFGQGLDGYTF. CDR3 in DNA: TGTGCCAGCACTTTCGGACAGGGCCTTGATGGCTACACCTTC.

This clone has just a few counts. The rearrangement joins TRBV4-2 to TRBJ1-1; D might be TRBD1 (6 bases). V was shortened by 4 bases and J by 5 bases, with 14 bases between the two germline ends. This CDR3 has 14 residues. The germline gives CDR1 LGHNA, CDR2 YNFKEQ. The CDR3 here is CASSPGVGETEAFF. The CDR3 DNA sequence: TGTGCCAGCAGCCCAGGGGTAGGCGAGACTGAAGCTTTCTTT.

This clone was recorded once. V is TRBV7-9 and J is TRBJ2-7, with TRBD2 matching 9 bases. V dropped 1 base and J dropped 2; count of bases not matched to a gene: 3. The CDR3 extends over 15 amino acids. Germline assignment: CDR1 SEHNR and CDR2 FQNEAQ (reference sequence). CDR3 sequence: CASSLVAGDTYEQYF. CDR3 DNA: TGTGCCAGCAGCTTAGTAGCGGGAGACACCTACGAGCAGTACTTC.

The rearrangement links TRBV7-3 to TRBJ2-2; 9 bases match TRBD1. The CDR3 is 14 residues long. V lost 8 bases, J lost 5 bases, and 6 bases stayed unmatched. Looked up from germline, CDR1 is SGHTA and CDR2 is FQGTGA. CDR3 sequence reads: CASARGQGTGELFF. The CDR3 nucleotides read TGTGCCAGCGCCCGGGGACAGGGAACCGGGGAGCTGTTTTTT. The variable domain in full, completed from reference TRBV7-3 and TRBJ2-2, reads GAGVSQTPSNKVTEKGKYVELRCDPISGHTALYWYRQSLGQGPEFLIYFQGTGAADDSGLPNDRFFAVRPEGSVSTLKIQRTERGDSAVYLCASARGQGTGELFFGEGSRLTVL.

This clone was observed a few times. J is TRBJ1-3 and V is TRBV27; D not certain. With 5 bases removed from V and 0 bases from J, the gap between germline ends came to 5 bases. Germline V gene sequence: CDR1 MNHEY, CDR2 SMNVEV (reference sequence). The CDR3 consists of 13 residues. This CDR3 is CASSTFSGNTIYF. In DNA, the CDR3 is TGTGCCAGCAGTACGTTCTCTGGAAACACCATATATTTT.

In its sample, this clone was seen a few times. This rearrangement joins TRBV6-1 to TRBJ1-2; no clear D. CDR1 is MNHNS and CDR2 is SASEGT in the germline V gene. V lost 6 bases, J lost 4 bases, and 9 bases lay in between. The CDR3 contains 12 residues. The CDR3 spells CASSAFTYGYTF. In DNA, the CDR3 is TGTGCCAGCAGCGCGTTCACCTATGGCTACACCTTC.

This clone was counted once. The chain couples TRBV30 to TRBJ2-7; D unclear. Per germline, CDR1 GTSNPN and CDR2 SVGIG (reference sequence). The CDR3 spans 13 residues. The V and J ends lost 5 bases and 2 bases respectively, with 13 bases between them. CDR3 sequence (DNA): TGTGCCTGGTCCCCCCGCGTCACCTACGAGCAGTACTTC. The encoded protein is CAWSPRVTYEQYF.

The V and J genes are TRBV19 and TRBJ2-7; a possible D gene is TRBD1 (6 bases). Germline CDR1 is LNHDA and CDR2 is SQIVND (reference sequence). Trimming removed 5 bases from V and 2 bases from J, with 10 bases in between. The length of the CDR3 is 13 residues. The CDR3 sequence is CASSEQGAYEQYF. DNA for the CDR3: TGTGCCAGTAGTGAACAGGGAGCCTACGAGCAGTACTTC. The full variable domain, its missing parts supplied by reference TRBV19 and TRBJ2-7, is DGGITQSPKYLFRKEGQNVTLSCEQNLNHDAMYWYRQDPGQGLRLIYYSQIVNDFQKGDIAEGYSVSREKKESFPLTVTSAQKNPTAFYLCASSEQGAYEQYFGPGTRLTVT.

The chain employs TRBV25-1 and TRBJ1-6, with 7 nucleotides matching TRBD1. The CDR3 runs 14 residues. V was pared by 4 bases and J by 7 bases, with 4 bases of the junction left unmatched. The germline V gene has CDR1 MGHDK and CDR2 SYGVNS. The CDR3 is CASSGDSRNSPLHF. CDR3 nucleotide sequence: TGTGCCAGCAGTGGGGACAGCCGGAATTCACCCCTCCACTTT. The whole variable domain, remainder taken from reference TRBV25-1 and TRBJ1-6, is EADIYQTPRYLVIGTGKKITLECSQTMGHDKMYWYQQDPGMELHLIHYSYGVNSTEKGDLSSESTVSRIRTEHFPLTLESARPSHTSQYLCASSGDSRNSPLHFGNGTRLTVT.

This sequence joins TRBV25-1 and TRBJ2-7; D is undetermined. Trimming shortened V by 7 bases and J by 0 bases, and 10 bases separated the two germline ends. Germline V lookup: CDR1 MGHDK, CDR2 SYGVNS. The CDR3 spans 13 residues. Here the CDR3 reads CASTWTSSYEQYF. CDR3 sequence (DNA): TGTGCCAGCACCTGGACGAGCTCCTACGAGCAGTACTTC.

The chain recombines TRBV12-5 with TRBJ1-2; D is unclear. Germline lookup yields CDR1 LGHNT and CDR2 FRNRAP. Trimming cost V 1 base and J 8 bases, with 17 bases left between them. This CDR3 is built from 15 residues. CDR3 amino acids: CASGLDASPARGYTF. CDR3 bases: TGTGCTAGTGGTTTGGACGCGAGTCCCGCTAGAGGCTACACCTTC.

The CDR3 protein is CASSLVGGPATIYF. The CDR3 DNA reads as TGTGCCAGCAGCCTTGTGGGGGGGCCGGCCACCATATATTTT. This rearrangement joins TRBV5-5 to TRBJ1-3; TRBD1 might be the D (6 bases). V lost 4 bases and J lost 9, with 17 bases in between. The germline CDR1 and CDR2 sequences are SGHKS and YYEKEE (reference sequence). The length of the CDR3 is 14 residues.

The rearrangement uses TRBV5-4 and TRBJ2-1; D gene ambiguous. Trimming cost V 3 bases and J 9 bases, with 7 bases left between them. The CDR3 runs to 11 residues. CDR1 is SGHNT and CDR2 is YYREEE in the germline V gene (reference sequence). CDR3 sequence: CASSYKGEQFF. The CDR3 coding sequence is TGTGCCAGCAGCTATAAGGGTGAGCAGTTCTTC.

As to this clone: Given the absence of the conserved phenylalanine or tryptophan at the CDR3 end, a read error is likely. The chain couples TRBV5-1 to TRBJ1-1; D gene uncertain. The CDR3 runs 16 residues. With 0 bases removed from V and 0 bases from J, the gap between germline ends came to 12 bases. The germline V gene has CDR1 SGHRS and CDR2 YFSETQ. CDR3 loop: CASSLVSLKMNTEAFL. The CDR3 nucleotides read TGCGCCAGCAGCTTGGTATCCCTGAAGATGAACACTGAAGCTTTCCTT.

This clone was counted once. V usage is TRBV5-1 and J usage is TRBJ2-1; 11 bases match TRBD2. Germline V CDR1 and CDR2: SGHRS, YFSETQ. The CDR3 sequence is 15 residues long. Unmatched junction bases numbered 4, after V lost 1 base and J lost 7 bases. CDR3 protein: CASSLWLAGGNEQFF. The CDR3 region has the DNA TGCGCCAGCAGCTTGTGGCTAGCGGGAGGTAATGAGCAGTTCTTC.

The chain recombines TRBV27 with TRBJ2-7; D is undetermined. The CDR3 loop spans 15 amino acids. The V end lost 6 bases, the J end lost 7 bases, and 22 bases lay between the germline ends. Germline lookup yields CDR1 MNHEY and CDR2 SMNVEV (reference sequence). The CDR3 sequence: CASRPQRSPPREQYF. Here the CDR3 DNA reads TGTGCCAGCAGGCCCCAAAGGTCGCCTCCGCGGGAGCAGTACTTC.

The chain recombines TRBV6-1 with TRBJ1-2; a possible D gene is TRBD1 (6 bases). V was trimmed by 6 bases and J by 4 bases, leaving 18 bases between them. The CDR3 has 15 residues. Germline values: CDR1 MNHNS, CDR2 SASEGT. The CDR3 is CASRVGTQDSYGYTF. The CDR3 DNA sequence: TGTGCCAGCAGGGTCGGGACTCAGGACAGCTATGGCTACACCTTC.

The chain couples TRBV4-1 to TRBJ2-7; tentatively, D is TRBD1 (6 bases). Per the germline V gene, CDR1 is MGHRA and CDR2 is YSYEKL. CDR3 length equals 17 residues. Trimming took off 3 bases at V and 0 bases at J, with 18 bases between the two ends. The CDR3 loop reads CASSHGFRGHNSYEQYF. Here the CDR3 DNA reads TGCGCCAGCAGCCACGGCTTTCGGGGACATAACTCCTACGAGCAGTACTTC.

The chain employs TRBV19 and TRBJ1-1; a weak D match, TRBD1 (5 bases). The V gene's germline CDR1 is LNHDA and CDR2 SQIVND (reference sequence). Between the trimmed V and J ends, which lost 1 base and 0 bases, there was a span of 9 bases. The CDR3 runs to 15 residues. The CDR3 spells CASSIAGNMNTEAFF. As DNA, the CDR3 is TGTGCCAGTAGTATAGCAGGGAACATGAACACTGAAGCTTTCTTT.

The chain links TRBV19 to TRBJ1-4; the D gene is possibly TRBD1 (5 bases). The CDR3 spans 15 residues. Trimming took 5 bases from V and 4 from J, leaving 14 bases between them. Germline V gene sequence: CDR1 LNHDA, CDR2 SQIVND (reference sequence). CDR3 sequence: CASSVTAAGNEKLFF. In nucleotides, the CDR3 is TGTGCCAGTAGTGTGACAGCGGCGGGTAATGAAAAACTGTTTTTT.

The genes are TRBV27 and TRBJ1-2, with D possibly TRBD1 on 6 matching bases. The CDR3 is 13 amino acids. The V end lost 6 bases, the J end lost 7 bases, and 15 bases lay between the germline ends. Looked up from germline, CDR1 is MNHEY and CDR2 is SMNVEV (reference sequence). The CDR3 DNA sequence: TGTGCCAGCAGACCAGGGGTTGTAGGTGGCTACACCTTC. Amino acid sequence: CASRPGVVGGYTF.

The chain carries TRBV2 and TRBJ2-5; 7 nucleotides agree with TRBD2. The CDR3 runs 14 residues. CDR1 and CDR2 (germline): SNHLY, FYNNEI. The J segment lost 0 bases and the V segment lost 6 bases, leaving 4 bases of the junction unmatched. CDR3 sequence reads: CASRIGGNQETQYF. CDR3 DNA: TGTGCCAGCAGAATCGGGGGGAACCAAGAGACCCAGTACTTC.

In this sample, this clone turned up a few times. The chain uses TRBV15 and TRBJ1-5; 10 bases are shared with TRBD1. This CDR3 is 17 amino acids long. Trimming at V came to 1 base and at J to 4 bases, leaving 7 bases not matched to a gene. CDR1 and CDR2 from the germline V gene are LNHNV and YYDKDF (reference sequence). CDR3 DNA sequence: TGTGCCACCAGCAGAGGGCTTGACAGGGGGCTTAATCAGCCCCAGCATTTT. Translation gives CATSRGLDRGLNQPQHF.

The chain has TRBV5-1 and TRBJ2-7, with D unclear. The CDR3 loop spans 14 amino acids. The germline V gene encodes CDR1 SGHRS and CDR2 YFSETQ. V gave up 0 bases and J gave up 0 bases, with 7 bases separating them. CDR3 bases: TGCGCCAGCAGCTTGGACAATTTCTCCTACGAGCAGTACTTC. Its translation is CASSLDNFSYEQYF.

The J gene is TRBJ2-5, the V gene TRBV19; TRBD1 aligns across 9 bases. Trimming at V came to 4 bases and at J to 4 bases, leaving 1 base not matched to a gene. The CDR3 has 13 residues. Germline V CDR1 and CDR2: LNHDA, SQIVND (reference sequence). CDR3 amino acids: CASSKDRGETQYF. CDR3 DNA: TGTGCCAGTAGTAAGGACAGGGGAGAGACCCAGTACTTC.

This chain connects TRBV5-1 to TRBJ2-1; 7 positions match TRBD1. Germline V gene data show CDR1 as SGHRS and CDR2 as YFSETQ. The CDR3 runs to 15 residues. The V segment lost 3 bases and the J segment 4 bases; nucleotides outside the gene matches: 7. CDR3 sequence (DNA): TGCGCCAGCAGCTACGGGACAGCCGGTTACAATGAGCAGTTCTTC. Its translation: CASSYGTAGYNEQFF.

This clone was counted between two and nine times. The rearrangement uses TRBV27 and TRBJ1-5; D is undetermined. Germline-derived CDR1 and CDR2 are MNHEY and SMNVEV (reference sequence). This CDR3 spans 15 amino acids. V was pared by 5 bases and J by 4 bases, with 15 bases between. Written as DNA, the CDR3 is TGTGCCAGCAGTCTTCGACGGGGAACAAATCAGCCCCAGCATTTT. This encodes CASSLRRGTNQPQHF.

This chain links TRBV27 with TRBJ1-1; D call uncertain. Germline assignment: CDR1 MNHEY and CDR2 SMNVEV (reference sequence). V dropped 5 bases and J dropped 5 bases, with 12 bases sitting between them. The CDR3 length is 13 residues. CDR3: CASSPYLETEAFF. CDR3 coding DNA: TGTGCCAGCAGTCCCTACTTAGAGACTGAAGCTTTCTTT.

The V call is TRBV11-2, the J call TRBJ1-1; possible D gene TRBD1, 6 bases. CDR1 and CDR2 (germline): SGHAT, FQNNGV. This CDR3 is 14 amino acids long. The V and J ends lost 3 bases and 4 bases respectively, with 12 bases between them. The CDR3 sequence: CASSFWGLATEAFF. The CDR3 DNA follows: TGTGCCAGCAGCTTCTGGGGGCTGGCCACTGAAGCTTTCTTT.

J is TRBJ1-4 and V is TRBV27; D not resolved. The CDR3 is 14 amino acids. The germline gives CDR1 MNHEY, CDR2 SMNVEV (reference sequence). Trimming cost V 6 bases and J 7 bases, with 15 bases left between them. CDR3 loop: CASSPPGRAEKLFF. Written as DNA, the CDR3 is TGTGCCAGCAGCCCCCCTGGACGGGCTGAAAAACTGTTTTTT.

This chain uses TRBV6-5 with TRBJ2-7; possible D gene TRBD1, 6 bases. CDR3 length: 13 residues. Between the trimmed V and J ends, which lost 6 bases and 0 bases, there was a span of 9 bases. Germline-derived CDR1 and CDR2 are MNHEY and SVGAGI. This CDR3 reads CASSRTDSYEQYF. CDR3 bases: TGTGCCAGCAGCCGGACAGACTCCTACGAGCAGTACTTC.